The entry below gives a single T cell receptor beta chain sequence along with its context. What it recognizes is unknown. TCRdb re-called the 5' RACE reads through MiXCR, storing one row per CDR3 protein. The table lists 430,000 or so distinct CDR3 sequences, nearly 25% of them singletons. These data come from a study of T-cell memory formation after mild COVID-19. The wider study: Largely, the TCR clusters proved donor specific.

V lost 1 base, J lost 6 bases, and 13 bases lay in between. Germline loops: CDR1 SGHVS, CDR2 FQNEAQ. CDR3 length equals 15 residues. Study findings and constraints: Clonal second-wave expansions that peaked on day 37 had unconfirmed SARS-CoV-2 specificity.

The clonotype was recovered from an adult woman who had mild COVID-19 (a few samples of this study predate the infection). Cell type and time point are not known. Sequencing input: PBMCs or a T cell subset sorted from them (not recorded which). The chain couples TRBV7-8 to TRBJ1-5; D ambiguous. The CDR3 sequence: CASSLDRWGRQPQHF. CDR3 DNA sequence: TGTGCCAGCAGCTTAGATCGGTGGGGTCGTCAGCCCCAGCATTTT.